This entry concerns a single TCR beta chain. Its antigen remains unknown. CDR3 length equals 14 residues. The V gene lost 6 bases and the J gene lost 7 bases, with 19 bases spanning the gap. CDR1 and CDR2 from the germline V gene are MNHNY and SVGAGI (reference sequence). The data belong to a study of shared clonotypes between healthy human individuals. Looking at the study overall: Researchers assigned three CD4 naive, three CD4 memory, two CD8 naive and one CD8 memory plate to each donor. Study-wide results and caveats: Memory subsets generally showed smaller estimated richness than naive subsets did. It was the non-shared clonotypes that had lower generation probabilities than clonotypes shared by all four donors. Researchers sampled only blood; tissue repertoires likely differ.

Sequenced by immunoSEQ multiplex PCR; TCRdb stores in-frame clones only, minus some. There are about 1 million clones in the sample; roughly 75% occur only once, and nearly 1.5% lies in the top ten. This receptor was identified in a man aged 18 to 30 in good health. The rearrangement joins TRBV6-6 to TRBJ2-7; the D is unclear. Material: memory CD4+ T cells sorted from blood. The subset was: CD45RA-negative fraction. The DNA of the CDR3 is TGTGCCAGCAGCCCGAGGAGCCTTTCTGGGGAGCAGTACTTC. The encoded protein is CASSPRSLSGEQYF.